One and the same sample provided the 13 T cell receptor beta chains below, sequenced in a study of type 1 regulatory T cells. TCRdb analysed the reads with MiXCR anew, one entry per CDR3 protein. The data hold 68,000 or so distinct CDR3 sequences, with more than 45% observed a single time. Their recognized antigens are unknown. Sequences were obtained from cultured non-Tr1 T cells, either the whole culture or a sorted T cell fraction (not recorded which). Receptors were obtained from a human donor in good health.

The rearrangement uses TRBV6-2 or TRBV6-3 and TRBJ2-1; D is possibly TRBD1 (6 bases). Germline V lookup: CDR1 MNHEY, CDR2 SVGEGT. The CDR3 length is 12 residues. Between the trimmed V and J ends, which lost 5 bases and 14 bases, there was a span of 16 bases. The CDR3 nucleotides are TGTGCCAGCAGTCAGACCGGGACACCGGAGTTCTTC. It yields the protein CASSQTGTPEFF.

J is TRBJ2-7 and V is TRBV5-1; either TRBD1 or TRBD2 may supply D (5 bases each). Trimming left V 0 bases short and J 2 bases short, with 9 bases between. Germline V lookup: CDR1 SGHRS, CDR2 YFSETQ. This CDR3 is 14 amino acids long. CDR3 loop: CASSLDGAAYEQYF. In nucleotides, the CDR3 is TGCGCCAGCAGCTTGGACGGGGCAGCCTACGAGCAGTACTTC.

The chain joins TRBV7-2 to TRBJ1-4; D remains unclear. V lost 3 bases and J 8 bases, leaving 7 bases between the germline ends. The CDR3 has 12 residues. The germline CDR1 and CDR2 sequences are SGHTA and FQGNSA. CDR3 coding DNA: TGTGCCAGCAGCTTTGGGCGCGAAAAACTGTTTTTT. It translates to CASSFGREKLFF.

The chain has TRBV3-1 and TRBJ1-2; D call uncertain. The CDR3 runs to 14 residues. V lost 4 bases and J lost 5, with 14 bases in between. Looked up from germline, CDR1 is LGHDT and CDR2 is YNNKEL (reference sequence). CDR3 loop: CASSPLAATYGYTF. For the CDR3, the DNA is TGTGCCAGCAGCCCCCTGGCAGCAACATATGGCTACACCTTC.

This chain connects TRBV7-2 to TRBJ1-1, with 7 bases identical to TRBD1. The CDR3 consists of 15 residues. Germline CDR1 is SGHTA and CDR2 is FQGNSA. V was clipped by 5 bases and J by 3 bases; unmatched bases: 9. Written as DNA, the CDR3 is TGTGCCAGCAGCCTCAGGGGGGGGCGGTACACTGAAGCTTTCTTT. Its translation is CASSLRGGRYTEAFF.

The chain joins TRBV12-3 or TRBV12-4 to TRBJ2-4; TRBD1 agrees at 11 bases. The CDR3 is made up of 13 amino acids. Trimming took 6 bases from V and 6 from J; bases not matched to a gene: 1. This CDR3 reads CASRGTGGNIQYF. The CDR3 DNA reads TGTGCCAGCAGGGGGACAGGGGGAAACATTCAGTACTTC.

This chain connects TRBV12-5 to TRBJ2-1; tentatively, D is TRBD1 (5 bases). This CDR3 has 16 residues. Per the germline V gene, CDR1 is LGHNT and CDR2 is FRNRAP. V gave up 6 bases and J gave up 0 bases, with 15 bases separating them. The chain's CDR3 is CASGHDRVGSYNEQFF. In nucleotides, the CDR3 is TGTGCTAGTGGCCACGACAGAGTGGGCTCCTACAATGAGCAGTTCTTC.

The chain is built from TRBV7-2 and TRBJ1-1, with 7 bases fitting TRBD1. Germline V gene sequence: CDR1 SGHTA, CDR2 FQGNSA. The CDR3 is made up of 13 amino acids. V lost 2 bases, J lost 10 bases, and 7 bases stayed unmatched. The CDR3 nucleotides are TGTGCCAGCAGCTTACTGACAGGGCCGAGAGCTTTCTTT. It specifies CASSLLTGPRAFF.

CDR3 nucleotide sequence: TGTGCCAGCAGCTTACACCGGGACAGTCCCTACAATGAGCAGTTCTTC. Translation gives CASSLHRDSPYNEQFF. V gene TRBV7-9 combines with J gene TRBJ2-1, with 7 nucleotides matching TRBD1. The V gene end was trimmed by 2 bases and the J gene end by 2 bases; junction bases not matched to a gene: 6. CDR1 is SEHNR and CDR2 is FQNEAQ in the germline V gene (reference sequence). CDR3 length equals 16 residues.

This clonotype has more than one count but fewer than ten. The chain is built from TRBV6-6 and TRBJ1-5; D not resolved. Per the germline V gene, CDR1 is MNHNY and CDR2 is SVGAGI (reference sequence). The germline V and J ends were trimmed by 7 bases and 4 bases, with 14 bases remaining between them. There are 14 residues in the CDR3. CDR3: CASTLGSANQPQHF. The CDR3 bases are TGTGCCAGCACTCTTGGTTCGGCAAATCAGCCCCAGCATTTT.

The CDR3 DNA is TGTGCCAGCACCCGGGGGAGGACCGGGGAGCTGTTTTTT. Protein sequence: CASTRGRTGELFF. The chain couples TRBV12-3 or TRBV12-4 to TRBJ2-2; D is perhaps TRBD2 (6 bases). The CDR3 extends over 13 amino acids. V was trimmed by 7 bases and J by 5 bases, leaving 11 bases between them.

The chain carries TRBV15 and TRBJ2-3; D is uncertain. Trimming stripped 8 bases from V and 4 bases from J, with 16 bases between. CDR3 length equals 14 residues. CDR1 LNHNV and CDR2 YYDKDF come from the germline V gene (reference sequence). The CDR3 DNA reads TGTGCCACCGCATTAGGTGGCTTCTCAGATACGCAGTATTTT. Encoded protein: CATALGGFSDTQYF.

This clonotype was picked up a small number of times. Written as DNA, the CDR3 is TGCAGTGCTAGAGATAGACAGGGGCCCTACACCTTC. Protein: CSARDRQGPYTF. The chain links TRBV20-1 to TRBJ1-2, with 8 positions matching TRBD1. Germline V gene sequence: CDR1 DFQATT, CDR2 SNEGSKA (reference sequence). The CDR3 is 12 residues long. Trimming cost V 0 bases and J 10 bases; bases outside gene matches: 4.